What follows are 18 T cell receptor beta chains derived from one specimen sequenced in a study of cytomegalovirus exposure and HLA in healthy donors. With 60 Vbeta and 13 Jbeta primers, the PCR was carried out. Clones were sequenced by immunoSEQ multiplex PCR, and TCRdb holds only the in-frame ones, with some missing. The sample gives around 170,000 clones, approximately 85% of which show up once; 0.8% is in the top ten. The source material was PBMCs. All receptors derive from a woman between 18 and 30 years old in good health and CMV-seronegative.

This clone came up a few times. The chain employs TRBV7-8 and TRBJ1-2; 7 bases are shared with TRBD1. The CDR3 extends over 15 amino acids. Germline V gene sequence: CDR1 SGHVS, CDR2 FQNEAQ. V dropped 0 bases and J dropped 6; count of bases not matched to a gene: 7. This CDR3 reads CASSLAIGGRNGYTF. Written as DNA, the CDR3 is TGTGCCAGCAGCTTAGCGATAGGGGGCAGGAATGGCTACACCTTC.

V is TRBV30 and J is TRBJ2-1, with TRBD2 matching over 7 bases. Germline CDR1 reads GTSNPN; CDR2 reads SVGIG (reference sequence). This CDR3 has 18 amino acids. Unmatched junction bases numbered 20, after V lost 1 base and J lost 8 bases. CDR3 bases: TGTGCCTGGAGTGACTCTCCCGGGACTACCAGGCTGGGCCATGAGCAGTTCTTC. Translated, it gives CAWSDSPGTTRLGHEQFF.

The V and J genes are TRBV5-1 and TRBJ2-7; D is possibly TRBD1 (6 bases). Trimming stripped 4 bases from V and 5 bases from J, with 19 bases between. The CDR3 has 15 amino acids. Germline CDR1 and CDR2: SGHRS and YFSETQ. CDR3 amino acids: CASSAVQGSFDEQYF. Here the CDR3 DNA reads TGCGCCAGCAGCGCCGTACAGGGATCTTTTGACGAGCAGTACTTC. The whole variable domain, remainder taken from reference TRBV5-1 and TRBJ2-7, is KAGVTQTPRYLIKTRGQQVTLSCSPISGHRSVSWYQQTPGQGLQFLFEYFSETQRNKGNFPGRFSGRQFSNSRSEMNVSTLELGDSALYLCASSAVQGSFDEQYFGPGTRLTVT.

The gene calls are TRBV18 and TRBJ2-7; the match to TRBD2 covers 7 bases. The CDR3 spans 14 residues. Germline V gene lookup returns CDR1 KGHSH and CDR2 LQKENI. Trimming at V came to 3 bases and at J to 6 bases, leaving 8 bases not matched to a gene. CDR3 amino acids: CASSPGTTLPEQYF. Here the CDR3 DNA reads TGTGCCAGCTCACCGGGGACTACCCTTCCCGAGCAGTACTTC.

The rearrangement joins TRBV11-2 to TRBJ1-3, with no clear D. Trimming took 0 bases from V and 0 from J, leaving 6 bases between them. Germline values: CDR1 SGHAT, CDR2 FQNNGV. This CDR3 spans 15 amino acids. CDR3 loop: CASSLDRSSGNTIYF. The DNA of the CDR3 is TGTGCCAGCAGCTTAGATCGCAGCTCTGGAAACACCATATATTTT.

J is TRBJ1-1 and V is TRBV14; 8 bases map to TRBD1. V dropped 6 bases and J dropped 5; count of bases not matched to a gene: 14. Germline CDR1 and CDR2: SGHDN and FVKESK. There are 16 residues in the CDR3. The CDR3 nucleotides read TGTGCCAGCAGTCATTCCAGGACAGGGATGAGAACTGAAGCTTTCTTT. It encodes CASSHSRTGMRTEAFF. Filled out from reference TRBV14 and TRBJ1-1, the complete variable domain reads EAGVTQFPSHSVIEKGQTVTLRCDPISGHDNLYWYRRVMGKEIKFLLHFVKESKQDESGMPNNRFLAERTGGTYSTLKVQPAELEDSGVYFCASSHSRTGMRTEAFFGQGTRLTVV.

The chain joins TRBV6-6 to TRBJ1-1, with no clear D. V was shortened by 2 bases and J by 4 bases, with 14 bases between the two germline ends. Germline assignment: CDR1 MNHNY and CDR2 SVGAGI (reference sequence). The CDR3 runs to 15 residues. This chain's CDR3 is CASSYPRLRSTEAFF. CDR3 coding DNA: TGTGCCAGCAGTTACCCACGTCTCCGCAGCACTGAAGCTTTCTTT.

The chain is built from TRBV6-1 and TRBJ1-1; D might be TRBD1 (5 bases). There are 14 residues in the CDR3. V was shortened by 5 bases and J by 5 bases, with 15 bases between the two germline ends. Germline V gene data show CDR1 as MNHNS and CDR2 as SASEGT. CDR3 sequence: CASSLQGGETEAFF. CDR3 sequence (DNA): TGTGCCAGCAGTCTCCAGGGTGGGGAAACTGAAGCTTTCTTT.

The chain combines TRBV7-9 with TRBJ1-2; D is uncertain. The V end was cut by 1 base, the J end by 8 bases, with 8 bases between. Germline V lookup: CDR1 SEHNR, CDR2 FQNEAQ (reference sequence). The CDR3 has 12 amino acids. CDR3 sequence: CASSLGGYGYTF. The CDR3, as DNA: TGTGCCAGCAGCTTAGGAGGTTACGGCTACACCTTC.

As DNA, the CDR3 is TGTGCCTGGATGACCATTAGCGGAAGGCCAAACTACGAGCAGTACTTC. It yields the protein CAWMTISGRPNYEQYF. The V gene is TRBV30, the J gene TRBJ2-7; D may be TRBD2 (6 bases). V lost 4 bases and J lost 3, with 22 bases in between. From germline, CDR1 is GTSNPN and CDR2 SVGIG (reference sequence). The CDR3 length is 16 residues.

J is TRBJ2-1 and V is TRBV29-1, with 8 nucleotides matching TRBD2. CDR3 size: 13 residues. Germline CDR1 SQVTM, CDR2 ANQGSEA. V dropped 7 bases and J dropped 4; count of bases not matched to a gene: 6. The CDR3 region has the DNA TGCAGCGGGGGGCGGGAGGCATACAATGAGCAGTTCTTC. Its translation: CSGGREAYNEQFF.

This clone was counted a few times. The genes are TRBV6-4 and TRBJ2-5; D may be TRBD1 (6 bases). Per germline, CDR1 MRHNA and CDR2 SNTAGT. The CDR3 has 15 amino acids. The V gene lost 6 bases and the J gene lost 0 bases, with 14 bases spanning the gap. DNA of the CDR3: TGTGCCAGCAGAGCTACAGGGTTTTACCAAGAGACCCAGTACTTC. Protein: CASRATGFYQETQYF.

The chain joins TRBV18 to TRBJ1-4; TRBD1 matches at 7 bases. CDR1 and CDR2 (germline): KGHSH, LQKENI. This CDR3 contains 15 residues. The junction had 12 bases not matched to a gene; V was cut back by 6 bases and J by 8 bases. CDR3: CASSPRRGSEEKLFF. CDR3 bases: TGTGCCAGCTCGCCCCGCAGGGGGTCAGAAGAAAAACTGTTTTTT.

This sequence joins TRBV5-4 and TRBJ2-5; D remains ambiguous. The germline gives CDR1 SGHNT, CDR2 YYREEE (reference sequence). CDR3 size: 13 residues. V was shortened by 4 bases and J by 5 bases, with 12 bases between the two germline ends. CDR3 amino acids: CASSPDSVETQYF. The CDR3, as DNA: TGTGCCAGCAGCCCTGACTCCGTGGAGACCCAGTACTTC.

V and J are TRBV28 and TRBJ2-2; D is perhaps TRBD1 (6 bases). CDR1 is MDHEN, CDR2 SYDVKM, per germline. CDR3 size: 18 residues. V dropped 7 bases and J dropped 0 bases, with 21 bases sitting between them. This chain's CDR3 is CASTQGKVGDPNTGELFF. DNA of the CDR3: TGTGCCAGCACGCAGGGGAAGGTGGGAGACCCGAACACCGGGGAGCTGTTTTTT.

This chain joins TRBV5-1 and TRBJ1-2; maybe TRBD1 (5 bases). Germline V lookup: CDR1 SGHRS, CDR2 YFSETQ. The V gene lost 0 bases and the J gene lost 7 bases, with 16 bases spanning the gap. The CDR3 totals 15 residues. The CDR3 nucleotides read TGCGCCAGCAGCTTGGCCCCCGAGCTTGGGGCTGGCTACACCTTC. Its protein product is CASSLAPELGAGYTF.

J is TRBJ1-2 and V is TRBV7-8, with no clear D. CDR1 is SGHVS and CDR2 is FQNEAQ in the germline V gene. This CDR3 is built from 12 residues. V shed 3 bases and J shed 7 bases, with 9 bases lying between them. The CDR3 nucleotides read TGTGCCAGCAGCTTTGAGGAGGCTGGCTACACCTTC. This codes for CASSFEEAGYTF.

V gene TRBV7-2 combines with J gene TRBJ2-1; 14 nucleotides agree with TRBD2. V was clipped by 3 bases and J by 6 bases; unmatched bases: 7. Germline CDR1 is SGHTA and CDR2 is FQGNSA. The CDR3 sequence is 17 residues long. CDR3: CASSFTRLAGGSNEQFF. The CDR3 bases are TGTGCCAGCAGCTTTACCAGACTAGCGGGAGGGAGCAATGAGCAGTTCTTC.